This passage covers 24 T cell receptor beta chains from one sample sequenced in a study of sequential checkpoint blockade in melanoma. Profiled with immunoSEQ multiplex PCR; TCRdb holds only in-frame clones, not every one. The repertoire consists of under 15,000 clones, with roughly a fifth occurring once and the leading ten covering approximately 6.5%. As for treatment: randomized to nivolumab then ipilimumab (arm A) or the reverse (arm B). The source material was tumor tissue (inferred from file names), sampled from a patient given nivolumab and ipilimumab in sequence. These receptors were obtained from a human donor with melanoma.

The chain couples TRBV29-1 to TRBJ2-1, with D unclear. The V end lost 6 bases, the J end lost 6 bases, and 12 bases lay between the germline ends. Germline assignment: CDR1 SQVTM and CDR2 ANQGSEA. The length of the CDR3 is 12 residues. The CDR3 DNA is TGCAGCGTCCGATTAGATAGCAATGAGCAGTTCTTC. This codes for CSVRLDSNEQFF.

This clone was detected only a few times. V and J are TRBV11-3 and TRBJ2-1; 8 positions match TRBD1. CDR3 length equals 17 residues. The germline CDR1 and CDR2 sequences are SGHNT and YENEEA. V dropped 2 bases and J dropped 7; count of bases not matched to a gene: 13. The CDR3 loop is CASSLLPGQGARNEQFF. CDR3 bases: TGTGCCAGCAGCTTACTCCCCGGGCAGGGGGCGAGGAATGAGCAGTTCTTC.

The chain links TRBV19 to TRBJ1-2; D remains unclear. CDR1 is LNHDA, CDR2 SQIVND, per germline (reference sequence). The CDR3 spans 15 residues. V lost 3 bases, J lost 7 bases, and 18 bases lay in between. CDR3 residues: CASSILDAGFGGYTF. The DNA for the CDR3 is TGTGCCAGTAGTATCCTAGACGCGGGGTTCGGTGGCTACACCTTC.

This clone was seen more than once but under ten times. This chain connects TRBV19 to TRBJ2-3; a weak D match, TRBD2 (6 bases). CDR3 length: 13 amino acids. V lost 7 bases and J 2 bases, leaving 10 bases between the germline ends. CDR1 LNHDA and CDR2 SQIVND come from the germline V gene (reference sequence). The CDR3 DNA follows: TGTGCCAGTACCCCGGGACTCACAGATACGCAGTATTTT. Its translation: CASTPGLTDTQYF.

This clone appeared many times. This rearrangement joins TRBV11-3 to TRBJ2-1; 10 bases are a match to TRBD1. From germline, CDR1 is SGHNT and CDR2 YENEEA. Unmatched junction bases numbered 4, after V lost 4 bases and J lost 4 bases. The CDR3 spans 15 residues. The CDR3 nucleotides read TGTGCCAGCAGCTCGAGGACAGGGGGATACAATGAGCAGTTCTTC. This sequence encodes CASSSRTGGYNEQFF. The full variable domain, completed using reference TRBV11-3 and TRBJ2-1, is EAGVVQSPRYKIIEKKQPVAFWCNPISGHNTLYWYLQNLGQGPELLIRYENEEAVDDSQLPKDRFSAERLKGVDSTLKIQPAELGDSAVYLCASSSRTGGYNEQFFGPGTRLTVL.

This clone was recorded a few times. The chain couples TRBV6-4 to TRBJ2-7, with TRBD1 identical over 11 bases. CDR3 length equals 14 residues. Germline-derived CDR1 and CDR2 are MRHNA and SNTAGT. V shed 4 bases, J shed 12 bases, and the junction held 11 bases outside the gene matches. CDR3 protein: CASSASGQGDALYF. CDR3 nucleotides: TGTGCCAGCAGTGCCTCGGGACAGGGGGACGCATTGTACTTC.

This clone turned up a few times. This chain links TRBV11-1 with TRBJ1-1; D not resolved. Trimming removed 5 bases from V and 3 bases from J, with 13 bases in between. CDR1 and CDR2 from the germline V gene are SGHAT and FQDESV (reference sequence). This CDR3 has 14 amino acids. In DNA, the CDR3 is TGTGCCAGCAGCAGACGTGATGGGTACACTGAAGCTTTCTTT. Protein product: CASSRRDGYTEAFF.

This clone was counted only a few times. V is TRBV11-3 and J is TRBJ1-2; D call uncertain. Per germline, CDR1 SGHNT and CDR2 YENEEA. Trimming took 3 bases from V and 6 from J, leaving 14 bases between them. This CDR3 is 14 amino acids long. For the CDR3, the DNA is TGTGCCAGCAGCTTGGGCAGCAGACAAAATGGCTACACCTTC. Residues: CASSLGSRQNGYTF.

This clone was recorded many times. The chain recombines TRBV11-3 with TRBJ2-1; 13 nucleotides agree with TRBD2. V trimming: 4 bases; J trimming: 6 bases; junction bases outside the gene matches: 6. The CDR3 length is 16 residues. The V gene's germline CDR1 is SGHNT and CDR2 YENEEA. The CDR3 sequence: CASSSTSGGRGNEQFF. CDR3 in DNA: TGTGCCAGCAGCTCGACTAGCGGGGGGAGAGGCAATGAGCAGTTCTTC.

This rearrangement joins TRBV28 to TRBJ1-2; D not resolved. The CDR3 has 12 residues. With 6 bases removed from V and 6 bases from J, the gap between germline ends came to 11 bases. Per germline, CDR1 MDHEN and CDR2 SYDVKM. Written as DNA, the CDR3 is TGTGCCAGCAGCGCCCCGACTCATGGCTACACCTTC. It specifies CASSAPTHGYTF.

This clone was picked up many times. This rearrangement joins TRBV11-3 to TRBJ2-3; maybe TRBD2 (6 bases). The CDR3 spans 17 residues. Germline V gives CDR1 SGHNT, CDR2 YENEEA. V was trimmed by 3 bases and J by 2 bases, leaving 18 bases between them. The DNA of the CDR3 is TGTGCCAGCAGCTTGCGTTGGCGGGACCCCTACACAGATACGCAGTATTTT. This encodes CASSLRWRDPYTDTQYF.

Note on this clone: The identical CDR3 is also encoded by other nucleotide sequences in the sample. The genes are TRBV18 and TRBJ1-2; 7 bases fit TRBD1. The CDR3 extends over 14 amino acids. V shed 6 bases, J shed 8 bases, and the junction held 12 bases outside the gene matches. In germline, CDR1 is KGHSH, CDR2 LQKENI. CDR3 nucleotides: TGTGCCAGCTCGCCCGGGACAGACCTTTACGGCTACACCTTC. It encodes CASSPGTDLYGYTF. Filled out from reference TRBV18 and TRBJ1-2, the complete variable domain reads NAGVMQNPRHLVRRRGQEARLRCSPMKGHSHVYWYRQLPEEGLKFMVYLQKENIIDESGMPKERFSAEFPKEGPSILRIQQVVRGDSAAYFCASSPGTDLYGYTFGSGTRLTVV.

This chain uses TRBV14 with TRBJ1-2; TRBD1 aligns across 7 bases. This CDR3 is 17 amino acids long. CDR1 SGHDN and CDR2 FVKESK come from the germline V gene. V lost 4 bases and J lost 4; bases outside the gene matches: 15. Here the CDR3 DNA reads TGTGCCAGCAGCCCGACAGGGAGAACGATCCGTTTCTATGGCTACACCTTC. It translates to CASSPTGRTIRFYGYTF.

The J gene is TRBJ2-1, the V gene TRBV15; D possibly corresponds to TRBD2 (5 bases). V lost 4 bases and J lost 6, with 13 bases in between. Germline loops: CDR1 LNHNV, CDR2 YYDKDF (reference sequence). The CDR3 is made up of 14 amino acids. In DNA form, the CDR3 reads TGTGCCACCAGCACCCCGCCACGGGGCAATGAGCAGTTCTTC. This codes for CATSTPPRGNEQFF.

This clone was recorded a few times. The rearrangement uses TRBV19 and TRBJ1-1, with D possibly TRBD1 on 6 matching bases. CDR1 and CDR2 from the germline V gene are LNHDA and SQIVND (reference sequence). The CDR3 is 13 amino acids. V gave up 6 bases and J gave up 2 bases, with 10 bases separating them. The CDR3 loop is CASRDRSNTEAFF. DNA of the CDR3: TGTGCCAGTAGAGACAGGAGTAACACTGAAGCTTTCTTT.

This clone is labeled large (0.1 to 1%). The chain uses TRBV11-3 and TRBJ1-5; TRBD1 matches at 9 bases. CDR1 is SGHNT, CDR2 YENEEA, per germline. This CDR3 spans 14 amino acids. V gave up 3 bases and J gave up 9 bases; unmatched junction bases: 6. CDR3 in amino acids: CASSLSDRGRPQHF. The DNA of the CDR3 is TGTGCCAGCAGCTTGTCAGACAGGGGGAGGCCCCAGCATTTT.

This clone has only a few counts. The gene calls are TRBV7-2 and TRBJ1-2; TRBD1 aligns across 7 bases. J was trimmed by 8 bases and V by 5 bases; bases with no gene match: 8. The CDR3 runs to 13 residues. The V gene's germline CDR1 is SGHTA and CDR2 FQGNSA. The CDR3 sequence is CASSDRGPGGYTF. DNA of the CDR3: TGTGCCAGCAGCGATAGGGGGCCCGGGGGCTACACCTTC.

This chain connects TRBV11-3 to TRBJ2-1; possible D gene TRBD2, 5 bases. This CDR3 region has 14 residues. The germline V gene has CDR1 SGHNT and CDR2 YENEEA. V lost 5 bases and J lost 6, with 14 bases in between. The CDR3, as DNA: TGTGCCAGCAGCCGCATGCGGGCGCGCAATGAGCAGTTCTTC. Translation gives CASSRMRARNEQFF.

The chain uses TRBV10-2 and TRBJ1-5; weak D call: TRBD1 (5 bases). Germline-derived CDR1 and CDR2 are WSHSY and SAAADI. V gave up 2 bases and J gave up 9 bases, with 17 bases separating them. The CDR3 runs 15 residues. Written as DNA, the CDR3 is TGCGCCAGCAGTGAGCCTCAGGGACTTGGGGGGCCCCAGCATTTT. Translated: CASSEPQGLGGPQHF.

This rearrangement joins TRBV6-8 to TRBJ1-1, with TRBD1 as a possible D gene (6 bases). The CDR3 is made up of 18 amino acids. The V gene's germline CDR1 is MNHGY and CDR2 SAAAGT. Trimming shortened V by 2 bases and J by 1 base, and 20 bases separated the two germline ends. CDR3 nucleotide sequence: TGTGCCAGCAGTTACCCGAGAACTACAGGGTCCCAGAACACTGAAGCTTTCTTT. Translating gives CASSYPRTTGSQNTEAFF.

This clone was found a few times. The chain recombines TRBV14 with TRBJ1-2; 7 bases line up with TRBD1. CDR1 and CDR2 (germline): SGHDN, FVKESK. With V trimmed by 5 bases and J by 4 bases, 10 bases remained unmatched. The CDR3 contains 15 residues. The CDR3 sequence is CASSEHLRDSYGYTF. The DNA for the CDR3 is TGTGCCAGCAGCGAACACCTCCGGGACAGCTATGGCTACACCTTC. Filled out from reference TRBV14 and TRBJ1-2, the complete variable domain reads EAGVTQFPSHSVIEKGQTVTLRCDPISGHDNLYWYRRVMGKEIKFLLHFVKESKQDESGMPNNRFLAERTGGTYSTLKVQPAELEDSGVYFCASSEHLRDSYGYTFGSGTRLTVV.

This clone is labeled as medium-sized. The V and J genes are TRBV11-3 and TRBJ1-2; D call uncertain. CDR1 is SGHNT and CDR2 is YENEEA in the germline V gene. V was clipped by 3 bases and J by 4 bases, with 12 bases between them. The CDR3 runs to 14 residues. The CDR3 loop is CASSLRGLGYGYTF. The CDR3 region has the DNA TGTGCCAGCAGCTTGCGGGGATTGGGCTATGGCTACACCTTC.

The V and J genes are TRBV6-8 and TRBJ2-6; TRBD1 agrees at 7 bases. CDR1 and CDR2 from the germline V gene are MNHGY and SAAAGT. CDR3 length equals 17 residues. J was trimmed by 0 bases and V by 2 bases; bases with no gene match: 4. CDR3 sequence reads: CASSYTGTASGANVLTF. For the CDR3, the DNA is TGTGCCAGCAGTTACACCGGGACAGCCTCTGGGGCCAACGTCCTGACTTTC.

V gene TRBV5-1 combines with J gene TRBJ1-5, with 10 bases aligning to TRBD1. Unmatched junction bases numbered 1, after V lost 3 bases and J lost 4 bases. The CDR3 covers 14 residues. From germline, CDR1 is SGHRS and CDR2 YFSETQ. This CDR3 reads CASSWTGGNQPQHF. CDR3 nucleotide sequence: TGCGCCAGCAGCTGGACAGGGGGAAATCAGCCCCAGCATTTT.